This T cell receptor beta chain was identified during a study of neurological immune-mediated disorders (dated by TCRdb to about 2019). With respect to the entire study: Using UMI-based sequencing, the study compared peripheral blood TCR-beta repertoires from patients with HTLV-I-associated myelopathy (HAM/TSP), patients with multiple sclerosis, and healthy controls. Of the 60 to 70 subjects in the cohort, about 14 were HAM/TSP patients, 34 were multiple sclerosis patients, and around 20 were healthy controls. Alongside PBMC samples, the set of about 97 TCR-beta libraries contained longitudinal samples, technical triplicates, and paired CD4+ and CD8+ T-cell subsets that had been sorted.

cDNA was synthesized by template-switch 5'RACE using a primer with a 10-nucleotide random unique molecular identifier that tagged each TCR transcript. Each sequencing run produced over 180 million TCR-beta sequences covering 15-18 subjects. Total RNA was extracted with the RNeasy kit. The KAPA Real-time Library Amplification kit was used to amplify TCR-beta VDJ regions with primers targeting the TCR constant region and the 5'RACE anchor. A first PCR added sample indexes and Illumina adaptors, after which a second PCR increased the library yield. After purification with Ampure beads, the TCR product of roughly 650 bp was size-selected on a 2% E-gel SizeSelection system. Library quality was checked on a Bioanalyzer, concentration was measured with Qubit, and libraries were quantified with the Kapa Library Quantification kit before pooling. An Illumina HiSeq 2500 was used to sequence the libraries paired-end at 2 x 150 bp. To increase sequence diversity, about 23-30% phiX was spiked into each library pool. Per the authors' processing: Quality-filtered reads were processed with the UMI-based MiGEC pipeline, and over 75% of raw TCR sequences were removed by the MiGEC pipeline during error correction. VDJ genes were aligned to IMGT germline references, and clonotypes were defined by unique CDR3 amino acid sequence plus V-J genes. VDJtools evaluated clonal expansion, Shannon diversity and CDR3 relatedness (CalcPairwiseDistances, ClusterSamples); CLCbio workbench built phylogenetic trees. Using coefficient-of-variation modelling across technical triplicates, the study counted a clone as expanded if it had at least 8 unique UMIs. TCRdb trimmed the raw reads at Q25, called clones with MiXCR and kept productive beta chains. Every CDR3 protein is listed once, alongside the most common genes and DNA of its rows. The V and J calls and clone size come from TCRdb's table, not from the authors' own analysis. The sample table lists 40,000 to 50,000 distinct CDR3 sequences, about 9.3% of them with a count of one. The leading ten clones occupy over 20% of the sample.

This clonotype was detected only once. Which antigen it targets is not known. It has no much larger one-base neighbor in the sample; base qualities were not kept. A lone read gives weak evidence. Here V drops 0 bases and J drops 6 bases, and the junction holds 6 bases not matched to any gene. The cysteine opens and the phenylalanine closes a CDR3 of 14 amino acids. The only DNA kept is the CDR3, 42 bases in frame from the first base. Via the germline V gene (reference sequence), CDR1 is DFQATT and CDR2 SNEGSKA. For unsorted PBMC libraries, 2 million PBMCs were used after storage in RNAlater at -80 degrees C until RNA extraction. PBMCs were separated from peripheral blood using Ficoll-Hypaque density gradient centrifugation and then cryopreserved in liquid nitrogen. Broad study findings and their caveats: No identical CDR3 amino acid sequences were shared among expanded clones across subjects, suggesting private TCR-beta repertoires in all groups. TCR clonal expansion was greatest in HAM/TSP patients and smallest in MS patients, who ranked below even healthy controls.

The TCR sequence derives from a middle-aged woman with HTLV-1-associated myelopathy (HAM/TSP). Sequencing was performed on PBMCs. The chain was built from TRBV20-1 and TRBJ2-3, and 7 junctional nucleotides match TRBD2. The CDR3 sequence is CSARDRGRADTQYF. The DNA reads TGCAGTGCTAGAGATCGGGGGAGGGCGGATACGCAGTATTTT.